Below, one TCR beta chain is given with its context. Its antigen is undetermined. This sample is drawn from a study of cytomegalovirus exposure and HLA in healthy donors. General study results and limits: Using the classifier, cytomegalovirus status was reportedly diagnosed with high specificity and sensitivity. Clonal expansion, a later analysis showed, was greater in HLA-associated TCR beta chains than in equally common others. Based on reports, TCR beta sequences accurately predicted HLA-A and HLA-B alleles for most subjects.

Per germline, CDR1 SGHAT and CDR2 FQNNGV. V gave up 5 bases and J gave up 6 bases, with 11 bases separating them. This CDR3 spans 12 amino acids. PCR used 60 Vbeta primers and 13 Jbeta primers. The repertoire was sequenced with immunoSEQ multiplex PCR; TCRdb's copy has only in-frame clones and lacks some. Of 100,000 to 150,000 clones in the sample, roughly 88% were seen once. The gene calls are TRBV11-2 and TRBJ2-7; the D is unclear. Sequencing input: PBMCs. This clonotype was sampled from a woman aged 18-35 years in good health and CMV-seropositive. CDR3 amino acids: CASSDHPGEQYF. DNA for the CDR3: TGTGCCAGCAGCGACCACCCGGGCGAGCAGTACTTC.